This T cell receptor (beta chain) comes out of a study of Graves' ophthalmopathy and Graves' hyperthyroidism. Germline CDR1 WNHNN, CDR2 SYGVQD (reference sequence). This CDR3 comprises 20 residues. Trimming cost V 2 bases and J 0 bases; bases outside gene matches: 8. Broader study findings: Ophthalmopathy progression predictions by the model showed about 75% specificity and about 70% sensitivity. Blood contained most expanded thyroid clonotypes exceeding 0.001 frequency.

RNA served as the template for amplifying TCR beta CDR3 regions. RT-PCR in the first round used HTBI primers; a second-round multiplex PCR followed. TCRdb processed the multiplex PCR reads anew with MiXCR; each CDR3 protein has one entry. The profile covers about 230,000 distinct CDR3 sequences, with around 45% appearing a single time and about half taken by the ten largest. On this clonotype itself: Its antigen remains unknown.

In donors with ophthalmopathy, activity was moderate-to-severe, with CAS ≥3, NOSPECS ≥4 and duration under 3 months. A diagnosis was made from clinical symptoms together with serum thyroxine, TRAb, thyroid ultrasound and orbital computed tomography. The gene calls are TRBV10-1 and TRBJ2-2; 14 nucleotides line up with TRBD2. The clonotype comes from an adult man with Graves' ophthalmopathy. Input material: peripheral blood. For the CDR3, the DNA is TGCGCCAGCAGTGAGACCGCGGGACTAGCGGGGGCCGCGAACACCGGGGAGCTGTTTTTT. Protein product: CASSETAGLAGAANTGELFF.